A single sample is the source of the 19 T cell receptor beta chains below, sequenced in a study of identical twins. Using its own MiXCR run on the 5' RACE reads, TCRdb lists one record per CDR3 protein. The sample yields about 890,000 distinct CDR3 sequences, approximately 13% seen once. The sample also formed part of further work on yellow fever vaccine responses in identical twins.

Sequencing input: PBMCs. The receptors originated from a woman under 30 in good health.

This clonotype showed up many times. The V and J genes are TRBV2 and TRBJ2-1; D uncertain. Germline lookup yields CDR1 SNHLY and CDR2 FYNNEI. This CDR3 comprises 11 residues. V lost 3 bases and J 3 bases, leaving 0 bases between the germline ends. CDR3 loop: CASSDYNEQFF. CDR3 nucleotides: TGTGCCAGCAGTGACTACAATGAGCAGTTCTTC.

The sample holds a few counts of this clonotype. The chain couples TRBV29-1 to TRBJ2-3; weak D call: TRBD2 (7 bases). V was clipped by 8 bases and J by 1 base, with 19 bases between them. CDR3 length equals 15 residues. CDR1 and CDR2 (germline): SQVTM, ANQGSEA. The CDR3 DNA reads TGCAGCAACCCGGGGGCTAGCGGCTGCACAGATACGCAGTATTTT. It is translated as CSNPGASGCTDTQYF.

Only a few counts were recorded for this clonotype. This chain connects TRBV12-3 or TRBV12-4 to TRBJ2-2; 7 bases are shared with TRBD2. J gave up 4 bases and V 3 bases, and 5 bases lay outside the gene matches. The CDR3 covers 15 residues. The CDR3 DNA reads TGTGCCAGCAGTTTGGGAGGGATGGGCACCGGGGAGCTGTTTTTT. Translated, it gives CASSLGGMGTGELFF.

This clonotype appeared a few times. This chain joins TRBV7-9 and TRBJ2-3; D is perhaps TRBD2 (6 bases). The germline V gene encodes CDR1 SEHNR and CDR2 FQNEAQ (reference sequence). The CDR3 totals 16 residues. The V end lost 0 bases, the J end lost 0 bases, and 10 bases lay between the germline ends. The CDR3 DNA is TGTGCCAGCAGCTTAGCCGGGAGCACTAGCACAGATACGCAGTATTTT. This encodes CASSLAGSTSTDTQYF. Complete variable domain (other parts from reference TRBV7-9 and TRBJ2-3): DTGVSQNPRHKITKRGQNVTFRCDPISEHNRLYWYRQTLGQGPEFLTYFQNEAQLEKSRLLSDRFSAERPKGSFSTLEIQRTEQGDSAMYLCASSLAGSTSTDTQYFGPGTRLTVL.

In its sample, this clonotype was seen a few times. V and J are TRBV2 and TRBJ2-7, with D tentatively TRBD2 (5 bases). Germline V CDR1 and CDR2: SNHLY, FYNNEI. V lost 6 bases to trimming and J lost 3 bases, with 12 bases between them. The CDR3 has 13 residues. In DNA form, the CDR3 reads TGTGCCAGCAGGACTACCAGCTACTACGAGCAGTACGTC. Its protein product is CASRTTSYYEQYV.

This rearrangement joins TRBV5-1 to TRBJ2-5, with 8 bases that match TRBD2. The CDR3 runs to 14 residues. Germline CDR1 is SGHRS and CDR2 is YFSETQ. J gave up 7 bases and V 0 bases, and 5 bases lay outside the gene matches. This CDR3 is CASSLVGLAGTQYF. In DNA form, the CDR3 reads TGCGCCAGCAGCTTGGTCGGACTAGCAGGGACCCAGTACTTC.

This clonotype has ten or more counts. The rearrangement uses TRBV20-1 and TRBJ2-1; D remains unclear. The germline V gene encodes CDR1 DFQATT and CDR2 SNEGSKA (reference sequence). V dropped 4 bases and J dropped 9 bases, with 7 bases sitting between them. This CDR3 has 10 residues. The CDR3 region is CSATRAEQFF. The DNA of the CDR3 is TGCAGTGCTACTAGGGCTGAGCAGTTCTTC.

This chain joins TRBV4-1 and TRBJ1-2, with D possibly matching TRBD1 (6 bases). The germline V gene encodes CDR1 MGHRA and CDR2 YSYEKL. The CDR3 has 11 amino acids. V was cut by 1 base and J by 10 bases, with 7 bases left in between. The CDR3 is CASSQGTVYTF. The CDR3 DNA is TGCGCCAGCAGCCAAGGGACAGTCTACACCTTC.

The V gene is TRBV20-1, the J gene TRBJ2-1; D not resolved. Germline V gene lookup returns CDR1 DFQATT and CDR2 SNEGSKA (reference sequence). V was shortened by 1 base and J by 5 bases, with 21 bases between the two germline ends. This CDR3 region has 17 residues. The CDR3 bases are TGCAGTGCTAGAGTAACTCCTTCCCTTCACTTAGACAATGAGCAGTTCTTC. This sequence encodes CSARVTPSLHLDNEQFF.

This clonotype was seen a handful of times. The CDR3 spells CASSPGTGGIEKLFF. The CDR3 nucleotides are TGTGCCAGCAGCCCAGGGACAGGGGGTATTGAAAAACTGTTTTTT. The J gene is TRBJ1-4, the V gene TRBV7-9; the match to TRBD1 covers 11 bases. CDR1 and CDR2 (germline): SEHNR, FQNEAQ (reference sequence). Germline trimming cut 5 bases from V and 7 bases from J; bases unmatched to any gene: 6. The CDR3 length is 15 residues. The full variable domain, rest sourced from reference TRBV7-9 and TRBJ1-4, is DTGVSQNPRHKITKRGQNVTFRCDPISEHNRLYWYRQTLGQGPEFLTYFQNEAQLEKSRLLSDRFSAERPKGSFSTLEIQRTEQGDSAMYLCASSPGTGGIEKLFFGSGTQLSVL.

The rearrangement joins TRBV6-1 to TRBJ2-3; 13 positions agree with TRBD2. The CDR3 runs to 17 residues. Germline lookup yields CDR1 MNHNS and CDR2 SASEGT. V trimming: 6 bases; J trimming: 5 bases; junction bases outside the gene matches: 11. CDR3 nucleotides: TGTGCCAGCAGACTAGCGGGGGGGCAGCGAAGCCAAGATACGCAGTATTTT. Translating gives CASRLAGGQRSQDTQYF.

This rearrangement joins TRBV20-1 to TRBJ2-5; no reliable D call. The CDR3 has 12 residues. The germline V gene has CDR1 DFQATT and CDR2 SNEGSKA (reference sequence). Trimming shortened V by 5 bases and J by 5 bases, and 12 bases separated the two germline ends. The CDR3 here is CSAFLVGETQYF. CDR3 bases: TGCAGTGCTTTCCTAGTGGGGGAGACCCAGTACTTC.

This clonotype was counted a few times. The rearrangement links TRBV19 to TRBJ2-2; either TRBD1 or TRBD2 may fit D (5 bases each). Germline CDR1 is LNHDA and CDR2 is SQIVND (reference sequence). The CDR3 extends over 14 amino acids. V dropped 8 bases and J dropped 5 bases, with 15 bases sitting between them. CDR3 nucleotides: TGTGCCAGTCGGGACCCGCTTAGAACCGGGGAGCTGTTTTTT. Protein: CASRDPLRTGELFF. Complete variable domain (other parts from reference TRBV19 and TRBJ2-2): DGGITQSPKYLFRKEGQNVTLSCEQNLNHDAMYWYRQDPGQGLRLIYYSQIVNDFQKGDIAEGYSVSREKKESFPLTVTSAQKNPTAFYLCASRDPLRTGELFFGEGSRLTVL.

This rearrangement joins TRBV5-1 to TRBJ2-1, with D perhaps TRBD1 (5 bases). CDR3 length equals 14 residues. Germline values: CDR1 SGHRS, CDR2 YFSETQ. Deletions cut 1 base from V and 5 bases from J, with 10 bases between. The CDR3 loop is CASSLRQPNNEQFF. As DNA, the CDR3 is TGCGCCAGCAGCTTGAGACAGCCAAACAATGAGCAGTTCTTC.

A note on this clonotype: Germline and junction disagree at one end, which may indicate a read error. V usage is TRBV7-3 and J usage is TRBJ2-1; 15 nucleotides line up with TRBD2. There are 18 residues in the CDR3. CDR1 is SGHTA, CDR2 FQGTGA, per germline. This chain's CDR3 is CASSLGLAGGPSYNAQFF. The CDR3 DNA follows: TGTGCCAGCAGCTTAGGACTAGCGGGAGGGCCCTCCTACAATGCGCAGTTCTTC. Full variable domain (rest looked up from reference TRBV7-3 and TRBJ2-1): GAGVSQTPSNKVTEKGKYVELRCDPISGHTALYWYRQSLGQGPEFLIYFQGTGAADDSGLPNDRFFAVRPEGSVSTLKIQRTERGDSAVYLCASSLGLAGGPSYNAQFFGPGTRLTVL.

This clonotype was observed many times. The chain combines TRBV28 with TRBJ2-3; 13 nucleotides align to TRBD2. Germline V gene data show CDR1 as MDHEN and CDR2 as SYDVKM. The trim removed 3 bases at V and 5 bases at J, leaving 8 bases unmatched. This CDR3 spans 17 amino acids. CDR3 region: CASSLGGLAGLIDTQYF. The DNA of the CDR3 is TGTGCCAGCAGTTTGGGGGGACTAGCGGGATTGATAGATACGCAGTATTTT.

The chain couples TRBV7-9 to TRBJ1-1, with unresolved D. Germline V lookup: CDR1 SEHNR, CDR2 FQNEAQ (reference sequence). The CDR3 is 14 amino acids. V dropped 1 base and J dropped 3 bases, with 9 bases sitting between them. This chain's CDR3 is CASSLEGIHTEAFF. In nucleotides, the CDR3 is TGTGCCAGCAGCTTAGAGGGTATACACACTGAAGCTTTCTTT.

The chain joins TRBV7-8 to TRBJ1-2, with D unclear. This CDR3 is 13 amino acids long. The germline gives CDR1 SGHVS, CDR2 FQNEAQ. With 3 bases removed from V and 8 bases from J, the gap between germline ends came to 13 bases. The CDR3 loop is CASSFSNMEGYTF. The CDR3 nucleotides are TGTGCCAGCAGCTTTAGTAATATGGAGGGCTACACCTTC.

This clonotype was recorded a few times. CDR3 residues: CSARGQPAGSGHEQFF. Here the CDR3 DNA reads TGCAGTGCTAGAGGTCAGCCGGCAGGGTCCGGGCATGAGCAGTTCTTC. This chain uses TRBV20-1 with TRBJ2-1, with TRBD1 as a possible D gene (5 bases). V shed 1 base and J shed 8 bases, with 21 bases lying between them. CDR3 length equals 16 residues. Germline V gene data show CDR1 as DFQATT and CDR2 as SNEGSKA (reference sequence).